The clone carrying this T cell receptor (beta chain) was seen a few times. Antigen specificity is unknown. Trimming left V 2 bases short and J 8 bases short, with 15 bases between. Germline-derived CDR1 and CDR2 are SNHLY and FYNNEI. The CDR3 covers 14 residues. This sample was taken from a study of CD8 T cells in ankylosing spondylitis. Each TCR beta library was made by quantitative 5'-RACE that incorporated molecular barcodes. Via MiXCR, TCRdb re-called the 5' RACE reads, giving one row per CDR3 protein. The table lists about 540,000 distinct CDR3 sequences, about 13% of them singletons. Overall study results and limits: Matched ankylosing spondylitis synovial fluid reportedly contained a significantly enriched population of disease-linked clones. It appeared that ankylosing spondylitis blood was characterized by a TCR beta motif of about 8 highly homologous variants. Disease-linked clones were found to be CD8+ and relatively rare in peripheral blood. In the blood and synovial fluid of reactive arthritis, some motif variants had been previously reported.

The receptor was derived from a male donor with ankylosing spondylitis. Material for sequencing was blood, either unsorted or a sorted T cell fraction (not recorded which). This chain links TRBV2 with TRBJ1-2, with D unresolved. The CDR3 DNA reads as TGTGCCAGCAGTGAAAGGCCAGGTCCTTCGGGCTACACCTTC. Translating it yields CASSERPGPSGYTF.